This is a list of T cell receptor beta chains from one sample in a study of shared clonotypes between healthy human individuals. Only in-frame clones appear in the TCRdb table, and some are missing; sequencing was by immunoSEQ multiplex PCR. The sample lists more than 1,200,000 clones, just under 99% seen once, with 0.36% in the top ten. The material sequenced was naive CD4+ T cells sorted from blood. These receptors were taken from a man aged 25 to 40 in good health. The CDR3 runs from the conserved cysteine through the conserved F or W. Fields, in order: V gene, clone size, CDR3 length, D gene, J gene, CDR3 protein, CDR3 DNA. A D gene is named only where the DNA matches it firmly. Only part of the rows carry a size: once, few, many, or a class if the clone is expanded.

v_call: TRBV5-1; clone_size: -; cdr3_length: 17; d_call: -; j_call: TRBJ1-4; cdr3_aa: CASSLDPLIRHNEKLFF; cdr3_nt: TGCGCCAGCAGCTTGGACCCGTTGATCAGGCATAATGAAAAACTGTTTTTT
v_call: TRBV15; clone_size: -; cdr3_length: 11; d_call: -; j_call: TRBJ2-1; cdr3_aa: CATATGNEQFF; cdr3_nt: TGTGCCACCGCAACGGGCAATGAGCAGTTCTTC
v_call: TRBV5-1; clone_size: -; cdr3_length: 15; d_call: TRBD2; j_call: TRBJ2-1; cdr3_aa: CASSSTLAGGGEQFF; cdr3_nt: TGCGCCAGCAGCTCAACATTAGCGGGAGGGGGTGAGCAGTTCTTC
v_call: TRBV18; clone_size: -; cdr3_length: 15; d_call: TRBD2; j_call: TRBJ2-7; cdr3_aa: CASSPPGTSLGEQYF; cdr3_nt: TGTGCCAGCTCACCACCCGGGACTAGTTTGGGGGAGCAGTACTTC
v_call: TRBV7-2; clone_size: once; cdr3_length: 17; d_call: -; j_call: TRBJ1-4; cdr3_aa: CASSFALDLPGDEKLFF; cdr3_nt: TGTGCCAGCAGCTTCGCCTTGGACCTCCCTGGGGATGAAAAACTGTTTTTT
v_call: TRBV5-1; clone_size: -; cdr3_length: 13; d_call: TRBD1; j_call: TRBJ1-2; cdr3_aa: CASSPTGDGGYTF; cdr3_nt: TGCGCCAGCAGCCCGACAGGGGACGGGGGCTACACCTTC
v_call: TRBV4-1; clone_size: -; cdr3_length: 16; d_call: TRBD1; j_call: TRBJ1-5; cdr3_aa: CASSQDPTGGNQPQHF; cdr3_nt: TGCGCCAGCAGCCAAGATCCCACAGGGGGCAATCAGCCCCAGCATTTT
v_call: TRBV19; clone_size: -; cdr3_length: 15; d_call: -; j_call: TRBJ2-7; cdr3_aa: CASSTPTGPSYEQYF; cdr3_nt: TGTGCCAGTAGTACCCCGACAGGTCCCTCCTACGAGCAGTACTTC
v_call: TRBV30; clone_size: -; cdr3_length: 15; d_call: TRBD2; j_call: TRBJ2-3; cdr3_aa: CAWSIAGGGTDTQYF; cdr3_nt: TGTGCCTGGAGCATAGCGGGAGGGGGCACAGATACGCAGTATTTT
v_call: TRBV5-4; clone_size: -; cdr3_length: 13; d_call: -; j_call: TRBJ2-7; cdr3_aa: CASSYDRVSVEYF; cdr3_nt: TGTGCCAGCAGCTACGACCGGGTCTCTGTCGAGTACTTC
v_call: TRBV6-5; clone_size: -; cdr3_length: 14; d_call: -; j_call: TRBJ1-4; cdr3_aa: CASKRHSTNEKLFF; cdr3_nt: TGTGCCAGCAAGAGACATTCAACTAATGAAAAACTGTTTTTT
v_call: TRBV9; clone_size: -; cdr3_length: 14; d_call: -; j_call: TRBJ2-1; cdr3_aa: CASSVAGLGVEQFF; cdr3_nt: TGTGCCAGCAGCGTAGCGGGTCTGGGGGTTGAGCAGTTCTTC
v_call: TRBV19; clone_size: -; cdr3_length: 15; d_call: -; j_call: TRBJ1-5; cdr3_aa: CASKSGMYSNQPQHF; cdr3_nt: TGTGCCAGTAAGTCAGGGATGTATAGCAATCAGCCCCAGCATTTT
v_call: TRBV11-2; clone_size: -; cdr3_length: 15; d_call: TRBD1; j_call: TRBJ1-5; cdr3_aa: CASSPTGTGYQPQHF; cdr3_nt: TGTGCCAGCAGCCCGACCGGGACAGGGTATCAGCCCCAGCATTTT
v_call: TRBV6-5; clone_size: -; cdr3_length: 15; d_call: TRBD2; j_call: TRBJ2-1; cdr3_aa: CASSSSGSSYNEQFF; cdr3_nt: TGTGCCAGCAGTTCTAGCGGTAGCTCCTACAATGAGCAGTTCTTC
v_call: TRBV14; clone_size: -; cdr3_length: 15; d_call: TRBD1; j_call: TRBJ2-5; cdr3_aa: CASSRRTGGLETQYF; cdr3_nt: TGTGCCAGCAGCCGCAGGACAGGGGGTTTGGAGACCCAGTACTTC
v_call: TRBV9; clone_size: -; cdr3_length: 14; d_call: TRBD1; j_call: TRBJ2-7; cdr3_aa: CASSPRTGGYEQYF; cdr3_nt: TGTGCCAGCAGCCCACGGACAGGGGGCTACGAGCAGTACTTC
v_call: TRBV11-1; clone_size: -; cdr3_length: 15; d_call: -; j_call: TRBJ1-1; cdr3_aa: CASSRNTLRGTEAFF; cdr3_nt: TGTGCCAGCAGCCGAAACACCCTCCGGGGGACTGAAGCTTTCTTT
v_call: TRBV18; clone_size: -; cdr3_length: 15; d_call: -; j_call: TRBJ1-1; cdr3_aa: CASSPFAGLNTEAFF; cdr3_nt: TGTGCCAGCTCACCTTTTGCAGGCCTGAACACTGAAGCTTTCTTT
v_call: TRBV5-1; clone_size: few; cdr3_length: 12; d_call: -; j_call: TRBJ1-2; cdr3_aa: CASSLEGGGYTF; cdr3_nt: TGCGCCAGCAGCTTGGAAGGGGGAGGCTACACCTTC
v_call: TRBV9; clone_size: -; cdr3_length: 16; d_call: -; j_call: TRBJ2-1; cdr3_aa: CASSVAPGPNDNEQFF; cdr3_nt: TGTGCCAGCAGCGTAGCTCCAGGGCCTAACGACAATGAGCAGTTCTTC
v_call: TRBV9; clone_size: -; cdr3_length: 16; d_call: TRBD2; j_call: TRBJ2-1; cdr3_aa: CASSVAETSGSYEQFF; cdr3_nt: TGTGCCAGCAGCGTAGCTGAGACTAGCGGGAGTTATGAGCAGTTCTTC
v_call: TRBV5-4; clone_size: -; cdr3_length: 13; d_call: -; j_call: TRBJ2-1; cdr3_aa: CASSLKGYNEQFF; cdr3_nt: TGTGCCAGCAGCTTAAAGGGGTACAATGAGCAGTTCTTC
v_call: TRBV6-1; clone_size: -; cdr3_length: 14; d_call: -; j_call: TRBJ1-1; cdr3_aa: CASSSTQTNTEAFF; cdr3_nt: TGTGCCAGCAGTTCCACACAGACTAACACTGAAGCTTTCTTT
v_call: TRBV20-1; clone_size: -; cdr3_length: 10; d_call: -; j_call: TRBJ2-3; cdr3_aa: CSAAFGTQYF; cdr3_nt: TGCAGTGCCGCCTTCGGTACGCAGTATTTT
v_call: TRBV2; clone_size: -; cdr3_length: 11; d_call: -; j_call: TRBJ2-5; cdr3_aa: CASSEGYHKYF; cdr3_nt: TGTGCCAGTTCTGAGGGGTACCACAAGTACTTC
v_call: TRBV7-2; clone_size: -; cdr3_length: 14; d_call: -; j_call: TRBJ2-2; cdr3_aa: CASSLVGIAGELFF; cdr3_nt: TGTGCCAGCAGCTTAGTTGGGATTGCCGGGGAGCTGTTTTTT
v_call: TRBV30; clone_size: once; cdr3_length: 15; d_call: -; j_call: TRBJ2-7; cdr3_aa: CAWSVLLGFPGEQYF; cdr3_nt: TGTGCCTGGAGTGTACTTCTTGGCTTCCCCGGGGAGCAGTACTTC
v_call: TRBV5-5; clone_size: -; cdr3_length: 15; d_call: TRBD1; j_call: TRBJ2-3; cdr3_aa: CASSLDRGQTDTQYF; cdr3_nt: TGTGCCAGCAGCTTGGACAGGGGGCAGACAGATACGCAGTATTTT
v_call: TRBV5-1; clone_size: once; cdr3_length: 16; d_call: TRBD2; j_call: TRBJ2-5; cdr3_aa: CASGTSGSRREETQYF; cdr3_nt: TGCGCCAGCGGCACTAGCGGGAGTAGACGTGAAGAGACCCAGTACTTC
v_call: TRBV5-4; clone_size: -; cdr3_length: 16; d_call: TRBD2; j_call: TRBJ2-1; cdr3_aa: CASSLASSGSYNEQFF; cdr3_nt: TGTGCCAGCAGCTTGGCCTCTAGCGGCTCCTACAATGAGCAGTTCTTC
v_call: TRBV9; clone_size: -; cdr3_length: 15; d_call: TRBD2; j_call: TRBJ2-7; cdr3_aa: CASSVVGGGFNEQYF; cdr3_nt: TGTGCCAGCAGCGTAGTTGGGGGAGGGTTCAACGAGCAGTACTTC
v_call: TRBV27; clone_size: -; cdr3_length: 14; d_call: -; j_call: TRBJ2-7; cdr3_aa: CASSLFPEPYEQYF; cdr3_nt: TGTGCCAGCAGTTTATTCCCTGAACCCTACGAGCAGTACTTC
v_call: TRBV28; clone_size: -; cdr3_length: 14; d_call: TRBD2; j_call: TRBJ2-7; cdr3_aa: CASSLTSGSGEQYF; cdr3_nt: TGTGCCAGCAGTTTGACTAGCGGGAGTGGCGAGCAGTACTTC
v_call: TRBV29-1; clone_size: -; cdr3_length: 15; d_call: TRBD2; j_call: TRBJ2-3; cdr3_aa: CSVYILAGRTDTQYF; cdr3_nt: TGCAGCGTTTATATACTAGCGGGGAGAACAGATACGCAGTATTTT
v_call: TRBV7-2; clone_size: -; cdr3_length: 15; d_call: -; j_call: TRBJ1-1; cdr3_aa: CASSSGTMFNTEAFF; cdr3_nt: TGTGCCAGCAGCAGCGGGACAATGTTTAACACTGAAGCTTTCTTT
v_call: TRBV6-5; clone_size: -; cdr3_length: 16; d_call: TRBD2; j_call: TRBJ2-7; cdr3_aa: CASSYGTSGRMHEQYF; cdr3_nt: TGTGCCAGCAGTTACGGAACTAGCGGGAGGATGCACGAGCAGTACTTC
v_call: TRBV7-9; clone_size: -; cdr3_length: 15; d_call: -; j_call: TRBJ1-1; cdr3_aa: CASSHSGQLNTEAFF; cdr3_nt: TGTGCCAGCAGCCATAGCGGGCAATTGAACACTGAAGCTTTCTTT
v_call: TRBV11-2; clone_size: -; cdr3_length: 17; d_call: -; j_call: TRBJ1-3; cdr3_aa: CASSWTDRPISGNTIYF; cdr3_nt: TGTGCCAGCAGCTGGACCGACAGGCCTATCTCTGGAAACACCATATATTTT
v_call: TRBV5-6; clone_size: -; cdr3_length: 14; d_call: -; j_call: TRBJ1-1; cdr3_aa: CASSVPQGVAEAFF; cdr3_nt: TGTGCCAGCAGCGTCCCACAGGGAGTGGCTGAAGCTTTCTTT
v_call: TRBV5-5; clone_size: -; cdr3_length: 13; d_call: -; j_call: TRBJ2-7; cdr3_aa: CASSVLGSGEQYF; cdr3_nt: TGTGCCAGCAGTGTGTTGGGGTCAGGCGAGCAGTACTTC
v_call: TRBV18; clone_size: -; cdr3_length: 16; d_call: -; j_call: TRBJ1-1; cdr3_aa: CASSLSVGQGNTEAFF; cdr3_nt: TGTGCCAGCTCACTATCAGTCGGCCAGGGGAACACTGAAGCTTTCTTT
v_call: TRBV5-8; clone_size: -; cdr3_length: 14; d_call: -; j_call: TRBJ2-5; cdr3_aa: CASSNGWAQETQYF; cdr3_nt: TGTGCCAGCAGCAACGGCTGGGCACAAGAGACCCAGTACTTC
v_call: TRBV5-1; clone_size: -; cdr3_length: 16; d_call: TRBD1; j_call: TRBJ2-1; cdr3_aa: CASSLGVGTGGIEQFF; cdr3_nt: TGCGCCAGCAGCTTGGGCGTCGGGACAGGGGGGATTGAGCAGTTCTTC
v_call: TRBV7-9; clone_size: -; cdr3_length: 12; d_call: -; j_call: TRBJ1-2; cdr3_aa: CASSLVLSGYTF; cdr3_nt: TGTGCCAGCAGCTTAGTGTTAAGTGGCTACACCTTC
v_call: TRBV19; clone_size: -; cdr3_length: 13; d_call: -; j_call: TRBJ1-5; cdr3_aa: CAGGQVINQPQHF; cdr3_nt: TGTGCCGGGGGGCAGGTGATCAATCAGCCCCAGCATTTT
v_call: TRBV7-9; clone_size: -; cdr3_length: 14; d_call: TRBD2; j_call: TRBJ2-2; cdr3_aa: CASSLGGSTGELFF; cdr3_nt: TGTGCCAGCAGCTTGGGCGGGAGTACCGGGGAGCTGTTTTTT
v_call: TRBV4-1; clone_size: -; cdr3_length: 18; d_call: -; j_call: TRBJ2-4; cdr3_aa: CASSSRAGGDVAKNIQYF; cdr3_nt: TGCGCCAGCAGCTCACGGGCCGGGGGCGATGTGGCCAAAAACATTCAGTACTTC
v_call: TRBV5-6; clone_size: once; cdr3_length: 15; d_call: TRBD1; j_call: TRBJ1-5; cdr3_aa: CASSSQGLPDQPQHF; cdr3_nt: TGTGCCAGCAGCTCACAGGGGCTTCCAGATCAGCCCCAGCATTTT
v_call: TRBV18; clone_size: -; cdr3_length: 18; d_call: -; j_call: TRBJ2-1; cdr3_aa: CASSPRTPGRSSYNEQFF; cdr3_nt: TGTGCCAGCTCACCCCGGACACCAGGCCGTTCCTCCTACAATGAGCAGTTCTTC
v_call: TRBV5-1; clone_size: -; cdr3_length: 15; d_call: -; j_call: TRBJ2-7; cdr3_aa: CASSLAAINSYEQYF; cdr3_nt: TGCGCCAGCAGCTTGGCTGCGATTAACTCCTACGAGCAGTACTTC
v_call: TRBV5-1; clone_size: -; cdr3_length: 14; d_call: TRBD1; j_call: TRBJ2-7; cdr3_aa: CASSLVVRGYEQYF; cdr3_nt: TGCGCCAGCAGCTTGGTAGTCAGGGGGTACGAGCAGTACTTC